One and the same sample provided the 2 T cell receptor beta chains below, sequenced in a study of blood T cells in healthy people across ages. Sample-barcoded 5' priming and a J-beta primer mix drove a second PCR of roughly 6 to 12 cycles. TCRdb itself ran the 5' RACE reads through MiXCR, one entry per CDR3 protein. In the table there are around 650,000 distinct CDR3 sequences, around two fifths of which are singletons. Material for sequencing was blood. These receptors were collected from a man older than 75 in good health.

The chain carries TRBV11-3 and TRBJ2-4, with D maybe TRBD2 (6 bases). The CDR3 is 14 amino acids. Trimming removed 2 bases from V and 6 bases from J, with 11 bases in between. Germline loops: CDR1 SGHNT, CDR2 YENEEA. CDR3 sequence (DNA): TGTGCCAGCAGCTTACGGGAGCACGGAAACATTCAGTACTTC. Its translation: CASSLREHGNIQYF.

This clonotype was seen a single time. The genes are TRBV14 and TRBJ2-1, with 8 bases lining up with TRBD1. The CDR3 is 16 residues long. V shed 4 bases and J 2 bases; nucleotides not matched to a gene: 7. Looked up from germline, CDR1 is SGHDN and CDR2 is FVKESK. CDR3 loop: CASSRNRGDTYNEQFF. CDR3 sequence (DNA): TGTGCCAGCAGCCGAAACAGGGGGGACACCTACAATGAGCAGTTCTTC. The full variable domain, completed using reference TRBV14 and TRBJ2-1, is EAGVTQFPSHSVIEKGQTVTLRCDPISGHDNLYWYRRVMGKEIKFLLHFVKESKQDESGMPNNRFLAERTGGTYSTLKVQPAELEDSGVYFCASSRNRGDTYNEQFFGPGTRLTVL.